This T cell receptor (beta chain) was identified during a study of T cells after yellow fever vaccination. Germline values: CDR1 SGHRS, CDR2 YFSETQ. Trimming cost V 2 bases and J 3 bases, with 8 bases left between them. The CDR3 is 14 residues long. Making TCR cDNA involved 5'RACE template switching, which added UMIs and a universal primer site. TCRdb called the 5' RACE reads again in MiXCR, with one record for every CDR3 protein. The sample holds 400,000 or so distinct CDR3 sequences, 6% to 8% seen once. This sequence originates from a man aged 30-40 years who received the YFV17D yellow fever vaccine. This rearrangement joins TRBV5-1 to TRBJ2-2; unclear D gene. Material: PBMCs, obtained 5 days after the yellow fever booster vaccination. The CDR3 sequence is CASSFGKYTGELFF. The CDR3 nucleotides are TGCGCCAGCAGCTTCGGAAAGTACACCGGGGAGCTGTTTTTT.